This T cell receptor (beta chain) was profiled in a study of CD8+CD57+ T cells in acquired aplastic anemia. Patients picked for sequencing had shown CD8+CD57+ cell expansion detected by flow cytometry. The germline CDR1 and CDR2 sequences are SQVTM and ANQGSEA. The germline V and J ends were trimmed by 5 bases and 4 bases, with 24 bases remaining between them. There are 17 residues in the CDR3. The template for TCR beta VDJ and CDR3 sequence profiling was genomic DNA. TCRdb independently ran MiXCR on the reads; one entry per CDR3 protein. The sample lists around 430,000 distinct CDR3 sequences, more than 25% occurring once.

The clonotype comes from a human donor with aplastic anemia. The V and J genes are TRBV29-1 and TRBJ2-1; D is perhaps TRBD1 or TRBD2 (7 bases each). Sequenced input: sorted CD4+, CD8+, or CD8+CD57+ T cells (not recorded which) from PBMCs. Here the CDR3 reads CSVQGVRLAALYNEQFF. In nucleotides, the CDR3 is TGCAGCGTTCAGGGGGTCAGGCTAGCGGCCCTATACAATGAGCAGTTCTTC.